The rows below give T cell receptor beta chains drawn from one sample of a study of blood T cell repertoires in COVID-19. This table comes from immunoSEQ multiplex PCR, and its TCRdb copy is limited to in-frame clones, with some not included. The table includes about 220,000 clones, 75% to 85% detected once. The source material was peripheral blood. The receptors stem from an older woman with COVID-19, enrolled during active disease. The CDR3 runs from the conserved cysteine through the conserved F or W. Fields, in order: CDR3 DNA, CDR3 protein, clone size, J gene, V gene, D gene. The D gene is left open where the match is weak. Some rows mark clone size as missing; the rest say once, few, many or name a class of expanded clone.

CDR3 DNA: TGTGCCAGCAACAATCTCTACGAGCAGTACTTC; CDR3 protein: CASNNLYEQYF; clone size: .; J gene: TRBJ2-7; V gene: TRBV28; D gene: .
CDR3 DNA: TGTGCCAGTAGTATGGGCAGGGGGATGCGATGGGTCACTGAAGCTTTCTTT; CDR3 protein: CASSMGRGMRWVTEAFF; clone size: once; J gene: TRBJ1-1; V gene: TRBV19; D gene: TRBD1
CDR3 DNA: TGCGCCAGCAGCCAAGGGGTCAGGGAGGCCCGAACATGCCGCCCCCAGCATTTT; CDR3 protein: CASSQGVREARTCRPQHF; clone size: .; J gene: TRBJ1-5; V gene: TRBV4-3; D gene: .
CDR3 DNA: TGCGCCAGCAGCCAGGCAAGCGGAAACCCCTCCTACGAGCAGTACTTC; CDR3 protein: CASSQASGNPSYEQYF; clone size: .; J gene: TRBJ2-7; V gene: TRBV4-3; D gene: .
CDR3 DNA: TGTGCCAGCAGTAGACTGGCCGGGGACACTGAAGCTTTCTTT; CDR3 protein: CASSRLAGDTEAFF; clone size: .; J gene: TRBJ1-1; V gene: TRBV11-3; D gene: .
CDR3 DNA: TGTGCCAGCGGGGAGCGGGGGGGCCGAGGGGCCAAAAACATTCAGTACTTC; CDR3 protein: CASGERGGRGAKNIQYF; clone size: .; J gene: TRBJ2-4; V gene: TRBV7-9; D gene: TRBD2
CDR3 DNA: TGTGCCAGCAGCCCCCATTGGAGAGTTGATTACAATGAGCAGTTCTTC; CDR3 protein: CASSPHWRVDYNEQFF; clone size: .; J gene: TRBJ2-1; V gene: TRBV9; D gene: .
CDR3 DNA: TGTGCCAGCGGGTATGGGACAGGGGTGTATGGCTACACCTTC; CDR3 protein: CASGYGTGVYGYTF; clone size: .; J gene: TRBJ1-2; V gene: TRBV7-9; D gene: TRBD1
CDR3 DNA: TGTGCCAGCAGTTATCATAAGAGACAGATGAACACTGAAGCTTTCTTT; CDR3 protein: CASSYHKRQMNTEAFF; clone size: few; J gene: TRBJ1-1; V gene: TRBV6-5; D gene: .
CDR3 DNA: TGTGCCAGTAGTAGAGCCAGGGTTAACACCGGGGAGCTGTTTTTT; CDR3 protein: CASSRARVNTGELFF; clone size: once; J gene: TRBJ2-2; V gene: TRBV19; D gene: .
CDR3 DNA: TGTGCCAGCTCACTACAGGGGGCCGGCACTGAAGCTTTCTTT; CDR3 protein: CASSLQGAGTEAFF; clone size: .; J gene: TRBJ1-1; V gene: TRBV18; D gene: TRBD1
CDR3 DNA: TGCGCCAGCAGCTTGGGGTTAGCGGGAGACAGTGAGCAGTTCTTC; CDR3 protein: CASSLGLAGDSEQFF; clone size: .; J gene: TRBJ2-1; V gene: TRBV5-1; D gene: TRBD2
CDR3 DNA: TGTGCCAGCAAGGGGACAGGTCAAGCCTACGAGCAGTACTTC; CDR3 protein: CASKGTGQAYEQYF; clone size: .; J gene: TRBJ2-7; V gene: TRBV6-5; D gene: TRBD1
CDR3 DNA: TGTGCCAGCAGTGAAGGGTTCATCAGGGCCCGGGAGACCCAGTACTTC; CDR3 protein: CASSEGFIRARETQYF; clone size: few; J gene: TRBJ2-5; V gene: TRBV6-1; D gene: .
CDR3 DNA: TGTGCCAGCAGTTACTCGAGACTGGGCAATCAGCCCCAGCATTTT; CDR3 protein: CASSYSRLGNQPQHF; clone size: .; J gene: TRBJ1-5; V gene: TRBV6-5; D gene: .
CDR3 DNA: TGTGCCAGCACCATTGGGGAGGGGATCTATGGCTACACCTTC; CDR3 protein: CASTIGEGIYGYTF; clone size: .; J gene: TRBJ1-2; V gene: TRBV7-9; D gene: .
CDR3 DNA: TGTGCCAGCAGTTACGTGACAGGGGGCTCTGGCAATCAGCCCCAGCATTTT; CDR3 protein: CASSYVTGGSGNQPQHF; clone size: .; J gene: TRBJ1-5; V gene: TRBV6-2/TRBV6-3; D gene: TRBD1
CDR3 DNA: TGTGCCAGCAGGACTACAGAAAGGAAGGGCACTGAAGCTTTCTTT; CDR3 protein: CASRTTERKGTEAFF; clone size: .; J gene: TRBJ1-1; V gene: TRBV6-4; D gene: .
CDR3 DNA: TGTGCCAGCAGTGACCAATTCTACAGGGATTGGGATGGCTACACCTTC; CDR3 protein: CASSDQFYRDWDGYTF; clone size: .; J gene: TRBJ1-2; V gene: TRBV2; D gene: .
CDR3 DNA: TGTGCCAGCAGCGAAGGAGGGACAGGAAACACCATATATTTT; CDR3 protein: CASSEGGTGNTIYF; clone size: .; J gene: TRBJ1-3; V gene: TRBV3-1/TRBV3-2; D gene: .
CDR3 DNA: TGCGCCAGCAGCGCGGGGACAGTTAATTCACCCCTCCACTTT; CDR3 protein: CASSAGTVNSPLHF; clone size: .; J gene: TRBJ1-6; V gene: TRBV5-1; D gene: TRBD1
CDR3 DNA: TGTGCCATCAGACCCCGGGACACTAACTATGGCTACACCTTC; CDR3 protein: CAIRPRDTNYGYTF; clone size: few; J gene: TRBJ1-2; V gene: TRBV10-3; D gene: .
CDR3 DNA: TGTGCCACCAGTGATGGGACAGGGATTTACTCTGGGGCCAACGTCCTGACTTTC; CDR3 protein: CATSDGTGIYSGANVLTF; clone size: .; J gene: TRBJ2-6; V gene: TRBV24-1; D gene: TRBD1
CDR3 DNA: TGTGCCAGCACTCATAAGCGATCCCGGGACAGCCCCTACAATGAGCAGTTCTTC; CDR3 protein: CASTHKRSRDSPYNEQFF; clone size: .; J gene: TRBJ2-1; V gene: TRBV27; D gene: TRBD1
CDR3 DNA: TGTGCCAGCAGCCGAAGACAGGGGAGGGACTACTATGGCTACACCTTC; CDR3 protein: CASSRRQGRDYYGYTF; clone size: .; J gene: TRBJ1-2; V gene: TRBV5-4; D gene: TRBD1
CDR3 DNA: TGCAGTGCTAGTAGGGAAGACAGGGGGCTTAAGGGAGCTTTCTTT; CDR3 protein: CSASREDRGLKGAFF; clone size: .; J gene: TRBJ1-1; V gene: TRBV20-1; D gene: TRBD1
CDR3 DNA: TGTGCCAGCAGGTCCGGGACAGGGGCGTCGGTGTTCACTGAAGCTTTCTTT; CDR3 protein: CASRSGTGASVFTEAFF; clone size: .; J gene: TRBJ1-1; V gene: TRBV5-6; D gene: TRBD1
CDR3 DNA: TGTGCCAGCAGCCGGGCGGGGGTTGGGGACCTCGAGCAGTACTTC; CDR3 protein: CASSRAGVGDLEQYF; clone size: few; J gene: TRBJ2-7; V gene: TRBV28; D gene: TRBD2
CDR3 DNA: TGTGCCAGCAAATCGGGCAATCAGCCCCAGCATTTT; CDR3 protein: CASKSGNQPQHF; clone size: .; J gene: TRBJ1-5; V gene: TRBV2; D gene: .
CDR3 DNA: TGTGCCAGCAGACTGATGGGGGGGCGGGACGAGCAGTACTTC; CDR3 protein: CASRLMGGRDEQYF; clone size: .; J gene: TRBJ2-7; V gene: TRBV2; D gene: .
CDR3 DNA: TGTGCCAGCTCACCACCGACAAACTACAGGGGGCACTATGGCTACACCTTC; CDR3 protein: CASSPPTNYRGHYGYTF; clone size: .; J gene: TRBJ1-2; V gene: TRBV18; D gene: TRBD1
CDR3 DNA: TGCGCCAGCAGCCATCGACTAGCGGGGTCAGATACGCAGTATTTT; CDR3 protein: CASSHRLAGSDTQYF; clone size: .; J gene: TRBJ2-3; V gene: TRBV4-3; D gene: TRBD2
CDR3 DNA: TGTGCCAGCAGTAATGGGGGCATAAGGGGGGCTTTCTTT; CDR3 protein: CASSNGGIRGAFF; clone size: .; J gene: TRBJ1-1; V gene: TRBV6-5; D gene: .
CDR3 DNA: TGTGCTAGTGGTCTCCCGACAGGGCACACTGAAGCTTTCTTT; CDR3 protein: CASGLPTGHTEAFF; clone size: .; J gene: TRBJ1-1; V gene: TRBV12-5; D gene: TRBD1
CDR3 DNA: TGTGCCACCAGTGATTACCCGGGACAGGGAAGGGCCGGGGAGCTGTTTTTT; CDR3 protein: CATSDYPGQGRAGELFF; clone size: .; J gene: TRBJ2-2; V gene: TRBV24-1; D gene: TRBD1
CDR3 DNA: TGTGCCAGCAGATCGCCTCCGGGACACCTGACTAATTCACCCCTCCACTTT; CDR3 protein: CASRSPPGHLTNSPLHF; clone size: .; J gene: TRBJ1-6; V gene: TRBV25-1; D gene: .
CDR3 DNA: TGTGCCAGCAGCCAAGAAGGGGCGGGTGCGGGGGAGACCCAGTACTTC; CDR3 protein: CASSQEGAGAGETQYF; clone size: .; J gene: TRBJ2-5; V gene: TRBV4-2; D gene: .
CDR3 DNA: TGTGCCAGCAGTGAAGGGCAGGATTACGAATTATACTATGGCTACACCTTC; CDR3 protein: CASSEGQDYELYYGYTF; clone size: .; J gene: TRBJ1-2; V gene: TRBV25-1; D gene: .
CDR3 DNA: TGTGCCAGCTCACCCGACAGACTAGATACGCAGTATTTT; CDR3 protein: CASSPDRLDTQYF; clone size: .; J gene: TRBJ2-3; V gene: TRBV18; D gene: .
CDR3 DNA: TGTGCCAGCAGCTTAGCGACTAGCGGAAGCACAGATACGCAGTATTTT; CDR3 protein: CASSLATSGSTDTQYF; clone size: .; J gene: TRBJ2-3; V gene: TRBV7-9; D gene: TRBD2
CDR3 DNA: TGTGCCAGCAGTCCCCACAGGGTTGAAGCTTTCTTT; CDR3 protein: CASSPHRVEAFF; clone size: .; J gene: TRBJ1-1; V gene: TRBV7-2; D gene: .
CDR3 DNA: TGCACCAGCAGCCAAGTATTAACTTGGACAGGAAGCACCGGGGAGCTGTTTTTT; CDR3 protein: CTSSQVLTWTGSTGELFF; clone size: .; J gene: TRBJ2-2; V gene: TRBV1; D gene: .
CDR3 DNA: TGTGCCAGCAGCCTGACTAGCGGGACCTACAATGAGCAGTTCTTC; CDR3 protein: CASSLTSGTYNEQFF; clone size: .; J gene: TRBJ2-1; V gene: TRBV6-5; D gene: TRBD2
CDR3 DNA: TGTGCCAGCAGCTTACACCTTATCGGGAACATGAACACTGAAGCTTTCTTT; CDR3 protein: CASSLHLIGNMNTEAFF; clone size: .; J gene: TRBJ1-1; V gene: TRBV27; D gene: .
CDR3 DNA: TGTGCCAGCAGCGTGCCCGGGGGGGCTGGCACCGGGGAGCTGTTTTTT; CDR3 protein: CASSVPGGAGTGELFF; clone size: few; J gene: TRBJ2-2; V gene: TRBV9; D gene: TRBD2
CDR3 DNA: TGCGCCAGCAGCCAAGATCCGGGGGGGACCCAGTACTTC; CDR3 protein: CASSQDPGGTQYF; clone size: .; J gene: TRBJ2-5; V gene: TRBV4-3; D gene: TRBD2
CDR3 DNA: TGCGCCAGCAGCCAAGGGGCAGATTTAAACACTGAAGCTTTCTTT; CDR3 protein: CASSQGADLNTEAFF; clone size: few; J gene: TRBJ1-1; V gene: TRBV4-3; D gene: .
CDR3 DNA: TGTGCCAGCAGCCCATCCTGGGGAGGCACAGATACGCAGTATTTT; CDR3 protein: CASSPSWGGTDTQYF; clone size: .; J gene: TRBJ2-3; V gene: TRBV6-2/TRBV6-3; D gene: .
CDR3 DNA: TGTGCCAGCAGTTACTCTTCCAGGTTGGATACTGAAGCTTTCTTT; CDR3 protein: CASSYSSRLDTEAFF; clone size: .; J gene: TRBJ1-1; V gene: TRBV6-5; D gene: .
CDR3 DNA: TGCAGTGCTAGAAACAGACATGGCTACACCTTC; CDR3 protein: CSARNRHGYTF; clone size: once; J gene: TRBJ1-2; V gene: TRBV20-1; D gene: .
CDR3 DNA: TGTGCCAGCAGTTTACACAGGGGAGAGACTGAAGCTTTCTTT; CDR3 protein: CASSLHRGETEAFF; clone size: .; J gene: TRBJ1-1; V gene: TRBV6-2/TRBV6-3; D gene: TRBD1
CDR3 DNA: TGTGCCAGCAGCTTAGAGACAGGGAACAACTATGGCTACACCTTC; CDR3 protein: CASSLETGNNYGYTF; clone size: .; J gene: TRBJ1-2; V gene: TRBV7-2; D gene: TRBD1
CDR3 DNA: TGTGCCAGCAGGTCCGCCGGGACAGCGTCCGAAAAACTGTTTTTT; CDR3 protein: CASRSAGTASEKLFF; clone size: .; J gene: TRBJ1-4; V gene: TRBV2; D gene: TRBD1
CDR3 DNA: TGTGCCAGCAGCGCGTTCGGTCGCGGGAGGGATCCAGATACGCAGTATTTT; CDR3 protein: CASSAFGRGRDPDTQYF; clone size: .; J gene: TRBJ2-3; V gene: TRBV9; D gene: TRBD2
CDR3 DNA: TGTGCCAGCCGTCGTGGCGGGGGGTCATACGGGGAGCTGTTTTTT; CDR3 protein: CASRRGGGSYGELFF; clone size: once; J gene: TRBJ2-2; V gene: TRBV5-4; D gene: TRBD2